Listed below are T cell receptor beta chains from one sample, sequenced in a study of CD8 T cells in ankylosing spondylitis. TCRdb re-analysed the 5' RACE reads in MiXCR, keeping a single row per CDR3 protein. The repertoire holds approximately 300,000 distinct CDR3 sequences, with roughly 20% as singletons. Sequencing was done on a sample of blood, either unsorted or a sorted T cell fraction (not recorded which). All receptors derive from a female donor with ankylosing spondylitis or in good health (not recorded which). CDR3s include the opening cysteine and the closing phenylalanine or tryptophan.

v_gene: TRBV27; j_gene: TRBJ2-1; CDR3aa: CASSFGTPPNEQFF
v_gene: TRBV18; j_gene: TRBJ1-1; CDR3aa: CASSREQGEAFF
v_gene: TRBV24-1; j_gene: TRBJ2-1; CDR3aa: CATSDSPGSDEQFF
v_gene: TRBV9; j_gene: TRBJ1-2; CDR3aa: CASSGLSNLSYYGYTF
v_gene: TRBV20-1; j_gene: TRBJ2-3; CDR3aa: CSAPSRAGGPTTHTDTQYF
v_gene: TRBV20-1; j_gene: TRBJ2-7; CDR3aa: CSALAGPSREQYF
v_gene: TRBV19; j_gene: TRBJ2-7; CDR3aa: CASSIAWGVYEQYF
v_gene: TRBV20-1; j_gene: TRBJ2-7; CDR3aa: CSARDPGQGYEQYF
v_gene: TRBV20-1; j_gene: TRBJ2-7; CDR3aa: CSAEREEQYF
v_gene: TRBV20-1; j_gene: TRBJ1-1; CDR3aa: CSATGTLNTEAFF
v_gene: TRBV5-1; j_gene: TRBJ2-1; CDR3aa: CASSLDGTVYNEQFF
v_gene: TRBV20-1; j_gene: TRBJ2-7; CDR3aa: CSAMADGAYEQYF
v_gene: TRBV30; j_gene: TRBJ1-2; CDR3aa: CAWSDGLGGVYGYTF
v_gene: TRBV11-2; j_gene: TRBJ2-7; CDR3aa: CASSLQRADEQYF
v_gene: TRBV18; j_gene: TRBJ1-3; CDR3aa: CASSPQGTPGNTIYF
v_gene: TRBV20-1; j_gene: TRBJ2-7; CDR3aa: CSASGGRAIYEQYF
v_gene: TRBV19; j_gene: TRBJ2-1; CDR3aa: CASSPLAGEGYNEQFF
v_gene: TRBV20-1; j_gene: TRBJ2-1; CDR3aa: CSAWLGHLYNEQFF
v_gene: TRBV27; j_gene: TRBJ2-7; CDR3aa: CASSLKAEGYEQYF
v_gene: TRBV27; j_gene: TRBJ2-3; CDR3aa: CASSLGVTDTQYF
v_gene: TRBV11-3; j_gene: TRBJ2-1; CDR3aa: CASSLGVAGEDNEQFF
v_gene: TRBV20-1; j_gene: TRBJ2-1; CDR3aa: CSAGGTVSYNEQFF
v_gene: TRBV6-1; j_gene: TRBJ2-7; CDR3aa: CASSTTQGQLLYEQYF
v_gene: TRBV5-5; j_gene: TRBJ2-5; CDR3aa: CASSLLWVGETQYF
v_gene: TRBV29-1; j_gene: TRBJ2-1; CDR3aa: CSVLGTVVLYNEQFF
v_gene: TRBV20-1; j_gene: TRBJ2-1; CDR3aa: CSARRREGLVNEQFF
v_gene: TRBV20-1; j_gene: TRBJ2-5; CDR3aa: CSARSVQEDQYF
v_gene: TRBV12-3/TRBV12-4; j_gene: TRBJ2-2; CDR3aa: CASKGRGTGELFF
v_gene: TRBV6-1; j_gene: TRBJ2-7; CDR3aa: CASRPTPSGVYEQYF
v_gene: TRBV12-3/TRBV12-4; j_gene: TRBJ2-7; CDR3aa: CASSFRAASYEQYF
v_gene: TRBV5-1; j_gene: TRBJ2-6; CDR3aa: CASSSSGAGANVLTF
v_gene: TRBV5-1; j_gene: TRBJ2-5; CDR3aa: CASSFGGTEETQYF
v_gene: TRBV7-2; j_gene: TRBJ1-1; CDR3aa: CASSTDRGSVTEAFF
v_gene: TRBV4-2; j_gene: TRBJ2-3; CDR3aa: CASSQEWSTDTQYF
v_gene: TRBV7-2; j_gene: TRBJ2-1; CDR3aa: CASSILDGSSYNEQFF
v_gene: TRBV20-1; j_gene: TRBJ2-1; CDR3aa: CSALPPREKWNEQFF
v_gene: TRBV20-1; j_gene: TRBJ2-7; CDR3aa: CSARDQAQAGGREQYF
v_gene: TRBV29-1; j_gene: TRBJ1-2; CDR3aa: CSVGQSGGTYGYTF